This TCR beta chain appears in the sequencing data of a study of preoperative IRX-2 immunotherapy in early breast cancer. Produced via immunoSEQ multiplex PCR; TCRdb's table is partial and in-frame only. The profile covers 20,000 to 30,000 clones, with around 74% appearing a single time and under 8% taken by the ten largest. Treatment described: preoperative locoregional IRX-2 cytokine immunotherapy. Samples came from a phase Ib trial of preoperative locoregional IRX-2 cytokine immunotherapy. Per germline, CDR1 SGHRS and CDR2 YFSETQ. The ends lost 4 bases at V and 4 bases at J; junction bases unmatched: 6. The length of the CDR3 is 14 residues.

This rearrangement joins TRBV5-1 to TRBJ1-1, with 8 bases aligning to TRBD1. The receptor comes from a human donor with breast cancer. The sample was lymph node tissue, taken after IRX-2 immunotherapy. The CDR3 sequence: CASSLTGVGTEAFF. The DNA of the CDR3 is TGCGCCAGCAGCCTGACAGGGGTGGGCACTGAAGCTTTCTTT.